This is a list of T cell receptor beta chains from one sample in a study of cytomegalovirus exposure and HLA in healthy donors. Using immunoSEQ multiplex PCR, the repertoire was profiled, and TCRdb retains in-frame clones only, with some absent. Of some 92,000 clones in the sample, 65% to 80% were seen once. The specimen was PBMCs. All receptors come from a man aged 25-45 years in good health and CMV-seronegative. Each CDR3 is given with its conserved first and last residue. Fields, in order: V gene, CDR3 protein.

TRBV5-8	CASSFFPMNTEAFF
TRBV7-3	CASSEEYGEAFF
TRBV25-1	CASSEYRRGVTDTQYF
TRBV4-3	CASRRDAGYNSPLHF
TRBV28	CASTPRAGGDQETQYF
TRBV5-6	CASSLRTSGGDYEQYF
TRBV30	CAWSYGQGALSGANVLTF
TRBV28	CASSLEGTYGSGNTIYF
TRBV11-2	CASSLAVGVTGELFF
TRBV4-1	CASSQANRDTEAFF
TRBV2	CASSEAAVVGDNQPQHF
TRBV7-6	CASSKTGTGKQTYNEQFF
TRBV6-5	CASSYSSGGAGEQFF
TRBV2	CASSPLNTASNQPQHF
TRBV2	CASSEAGLAGPNNQPQHF
TRBV29-1	CSAGDRVGTGSYTF
TRBV5-1	CASSSGRLNTEAFF
TRBV7-9	CASSSTSEGRSEQFF
TRBV6-5	CASKGQGVTNEKLFF
TRBV5-1	CASSGHLSTDTQYF
TRBV11-3	CASSLGGQSPLHF
TRBV25-1	CASSTGTVVDTQYF
TRBV18	CASSPQGGYYNEQFF
TRBV28	CASSYDRGNTGELFF
TRBV15	CATSSEGSNQPQHF
TRBV27	CASSSTGVWGYTF
TRBV27	CASRRARSYEQYF
TRBV29-1	CSVEDRVGVTRTDTQYF
TRBV5-1	CASSSGENNSPLHF
TRBV19	CASANPGAGGLANYGYTF
TRBV9	CATSRDGSSGNTIYF
TRBV7-9	CASSPGQGGDGYTF
TRBV7-9	CASSHLLGQGIEGTQYF
TRBV4-1	CASSQGQGANTGELFF
TRBV6-5	CASSITGAYEQYF
TRBV18	CASSRTGMNTEAFF
TRBV2	CASSSARQETQYF
TRBV19	CASNPTGVDSPLHF
TRBV18	CASSPGGGWLDEQYF
TRBV4-3	CASSQDTGPNTGELFF
TRBV14	CASSQDVLVAQGGNTEAFF
TRBV6-5	CASSYQGMQPQHF
TRBV7-3	CASSLTVRSTYNEQFF
TRBV7-2	CASSRDRGTEAFF
TRBV10-3	CAISQNTGSYNSPLHF
TRBV6-6	CASTRDRGFAYGYTF
TRBV30	CAWSVHRAQAFF
TRBV28	CASSLSPRYEQYF
TRBV4-3	CASSQVKATGYEQYF
TRBV6-5	CASKARGYTGELFF